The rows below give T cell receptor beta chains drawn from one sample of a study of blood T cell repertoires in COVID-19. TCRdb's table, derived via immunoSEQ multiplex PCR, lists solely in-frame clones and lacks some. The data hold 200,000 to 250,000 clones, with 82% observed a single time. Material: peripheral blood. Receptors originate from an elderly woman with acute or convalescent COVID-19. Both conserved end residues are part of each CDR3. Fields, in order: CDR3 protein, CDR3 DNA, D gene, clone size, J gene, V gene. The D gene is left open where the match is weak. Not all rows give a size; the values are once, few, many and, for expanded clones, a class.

CDR3 protein: CASSSGAGGRQPQHF; CDR3 DNA: TGTGCCAGCAGCTCGGGGGCAGGGGGCAGGCAGCCCCAGCATTTT; D gene: TRBD1; clone size: -; J gene: TRBJ1-5; V gene: TRBV28
CDR3 protein: CASSLAGSTEAFF; CDR3 DNA: TGTGCCAGCAGCTTAGCGGGGAGCACTGAAGCTTTCTTT; D gene: -; clone size: -; J gene: TRBJ1-1; V gene: TRBV13
CDR3 protein: CASSYPDRGLNTEAFF; CDR3 DNA: TGTGCCAGCAGTTACCCGGACAGGGGCTTGAACACTGAAGCTTTCTTT; D gene: TRBD1; clone size: -; J gene: TRBJ1-1; V gene: TRBV6-5
CDR3 protein: CASSLAAGGYTF; CDR3 DNA: TGTGCCAGCAGTTTAGCCGCGGGTGGCTACACCTTC; D gene: -; clone size: -; J gene: TRBJ1-2; V gene: TRBV28
CDR3 protein: CASSLDDGSSYNEQFF; CDR3 DNA: TGTGCCAGCAGCTTAGACGACGGGAGCTCCTACAATGAGCAGTTCTTC; D gene: -; clone size: -; J gene: TRBJ2-1; V gene: TRBV7-9
CDR3 protein: CASSQDIGQGHEKLFF; CDR3 DNA: TGTGCCAGCAGCCAAGATATCGGGCAGGGTCATGAAAAACTGTTTTTT; D gene: -; clone size: few; J gene: TRBJ1-4; V gene: TRBV4-2
CDR3 protein: CASSSRQSQETQYF; CDR3 DNA: TGTGCCAGCAGCTCCAGACAGAGCCAAGAGACCCAGTACTTC; D gene: -; clone size: -; J gene: TRBJ2-5; V gene: TRBV11-3
CDR3 protein: CASREGQVFPGAFF; CDR3 DNA: TGTGCCAGTAGGGAGGGACAGGTCTTTCCAGGAGCTTTCTTT; D gene: TRBD1; clone size: -; J gene: TRBJ1-1; V gene: TRBV19
CDR3 protein: CSVEERDLNYGYTF; CDR3 DNA: TGCAGCGTTGAAGAGAGGGATTTAAACTATGGCTACACCTTC; D gene: -; clone size: few; J gene: TRBJ1-2; V gene: TRBV29-1
CDR3 protein: CASSVDGQENQPQHF; CDR3 DNA: TGTGCCAGCAGCGTGGACGGACAGGAGAATCAGCCCCAGCATTTT; D gene: TRBD1; clone size: once; J gene: TRBJ1-5; V gene: TRBV9
CDR3 protein: CASSLAGGGNNSPLHF; CDR3 DNA: TGTGCCAGCAGCTTAGCAGGAGGAGGTAACAATTCACCCCTCCACTTT; D gene: -; clone size: -; J gene: TRBJ1-6; V gene: TRBV7-8
CDR3 protein: CAISLGGGGTDTQYF; CDR3 DNA: TGTGCCATCAGCCTAGGGGGCGGTGGCACAGATACGCAGTATTTT; D gene: TRBD1; clone size: -; J gene: TRBJ2-3; V gene: TRBV10-3
CDR3 protein: CASSSFSGTVYGYTF; CDR3 DNA: TGTGCCAGCAGCTCCTTCTCCGGGACAGTCTACGGCTACACCTTC; D gene: TRBD1; clone size: -; J gene: TRBJ1-2; V gene: TRBV5-5
CDR3 protein: CASSGTGGVETQYF; CDR3 DNA: TGTGCCAGTAGTGGGACAGGGGGGGTCGAGACCCAGTACTTC; D gene: TRBD1; clone size: -; J gene: TRBJ2-5; V gene: TRBV19
CDR3 protein: CASSLWGQSNQPQHF; CDR3 DNA: TGCGCCAGCAGCTTGTGGGGACAAAGCAATCAGCCCCAGCATTTT; D gene: -; clone size: few; J gene: TRBJ1-5; V gene: TRBV5-1
CDR3 protein: CASSRPGQTNEKLFF; CDR3 DNA: TGTGCCAGCAGTCGACCTGGACAGACTAATGAAAAACTGTTTTTT; D gene: -; clone size: -; J gene: TRBJ1-4; V gene: TRBV28
CDR3 protein: CASSQGVKVGGYTF; CDR3 DNA: TGTGCCAGCAGCCAAGGCGTAAAAGTCGGTGGCTACACCTTC; D gene: -; clone size: -; J gene: TRBJ1-2; V gene: TRBV3-1/TRBV3-2
CDR3 protein: CASSASEAPYNEKLFF; CDR3 DNA: TGTGCCAGCAGCGCCTCGGAGGCGCCTTATAATGAAAAACTGTTTTTT; D gene: -; clone size: -; J gene: TRBJ1-4; V gene: TRBV9
CDR3 protein: CASSQEQGANPLNEKLFF; CDR3 DNA: TGTGCCAGCAGCCAAGAGCAGGGGGCGAACCCTCTTAATGAAAAACTGTTTTTT; D gene: TRBD1; clone size: once; J gene: TRBJ1-4; V gene: TRBV3-1/TRBV3-2
CDR3 protein: CASSSPSGAGNEQFF; CDR3 DNA: TGTGCCAGCAGCAGTCCCTCCGGGGCGGGGAATGAGCAGTTCTTC; D gene: -; clone size: -; J gene: TRBJ2-1; V gene: TRBV2
CDR3 protein: CASSPRGTSGGRVYEQYF; CDR3 DNA: TGTGCCAGCTCTCCCCGGGGGACTAGCGGGGGGCGTGTGTACGAGCAGTACTTC; D gene: TRBD2; clone size: few; J gene: TRBJ2-7; V gene: TRBV18
CDR3 protein: CASRDRGWDTEAFF; CDR3 DNA: TGTGCCAGCAGGGACAGAGGGTGGGACACTGAAGCTTTCTTT; D gene: -; clone size: -; J gene: TRBJ1-1; V gene: TRBV6-5
CDR3 protein: CASSLAGTGAYEQYF; CDR3 DNA: TGCGCCAGCAGCTTGGCCGGGACAGGGGCCTACGAGCAGTACTTC; D gene: TRBD1; clone size: once; J gene: TRBJ2-7; V gene: TRBV5-1
CDR3 protein: CASSYSGGLNTEAFF; CDR3 DNA: TGTGCCAGCAGTTATTCCGGGGGTCTGAACACTGAAGCTTTCTTT; D gene: -; clone size: -; J gene: TRBJ1-1; V gene: TRBV6-5
CDR3 protein: CSASMSTEAFF; CDR3 DNA: TGCAGTGCCTCAATGAGCACTGAAGCTTTCTTT; D gene: -; clone size: -; J gene: TRBJ1-1; V gene: TRBV20-1
CDR3 protein: CASSWAGYEQYF; CDR3 DNA: TGTGCCAGCAGTTGGGCGGGCTACGAGCAGTACTTC; D gene: -; clone size: few; J gene: TRBJ2-7; V gene: TRBV12-3/TRBV12-4
CDR3 protein: CASSRDRVLGYGYTF; CDR3 DNA: TGTGCCAGCAGCCGGGACAGGGTGTTAGGCTATGGCTACACCTTC; D gene: TRBD1; clone size: -; J gene: TRBJ1-2; V gene: TRBV5-6
CDR3 protein: CASSLSLSDSLNTEAFF; CDR3 DNA: TGCGCCAGCAGCTTAAGCTTGTCGGACAGTCTGAACACTGAAGCTTTCTTT; D gene: -; clone size: once; J gene: TRBJ1-1; V gene: TRBV5-1
CDR3 protein: CARSGLLPLNVGGVSRSYEQYF; CDR3 DNA: TGTGCCAGATCGGGCCTTCTACCGCTTAATGTGGGGGGGGTCTCCAGGTCCTACGAGCAGTACTTC; D gene: TRBD2; clone size: -; J gene: TRBJ2-7; V gene: TRBV19
CDR3 protein: CASSFAEGGGYTF; CDR3 DNA: TGTGCCAGCAGCTTCGCCGAAGGAGGTGGCTACACCTTC; D gene: -; clone size: -; J gene: TRBJ1-2; V gene: TRBV7-2
CDR3 protein: CASSPAGSSYNEQFF; CDR3 DNA: TGTGCCAGCAGCCCAGCGGGGAGTTCCTACAATGAGCAGTTCTTC; D gene: TRBD2; clone size: few; J gene: TRBJ2-1; V gene: TRBV7-9